The sequence of this TCR beta chain was determined in a study of Ad26.COV2.S vaccination and SARS-CoV-2 variants. Study overall: Into the muscle, Ad26.COV2.S was dosed once or twice, 56 days apart.

Method: immunoSEQ multiplex PCR; TCRdb's copy keeps in-frame clones and lacks some. The data show 300,000 to 400,000 clones, about nine tenths seen once. The CDR3 is 15 residues long. V was pared by 4 bases and J by 10 bases, with 15 bases of the junction left unmatched. Per the germline V gene, CDR1 is SGHAT and CDR2 is FQNNGV. The treatment denotes: some 19 received Ad26.COV2.S at low or high dose, single or two shots; about 5 received placebo; per-sample allocation not given. Sampling was performed 63 days after the first vaccine or placebo injection. The origin of this receptor is a person between 18 and 59 years old who received the Ad26.COV2.S COVID-19 vaccine or a placebo. This rearrangement joins TRBV11-2 to TRBJ1-2; 7 positions match TRBD1. Here the sequenced sample was peripheral blood, taken in a trial of Ad26.COV2.S vaccine versus placebo. The DNA for the CDR3 is TGTGCCAGCAGCTCTACTAACCAGGGGGGGGCTGACTACACCTTC. Translated, it gives CASSSTNQGGADYTF.